These T cell receptor beta chains were read from a single sample in a study of blood T cell repertoires in COVID-19. Measured with immunoSEQ multiplex PCR; TCRdb has only the in-frame clones, and not every one. The profile shows roughly 84,000 clones, 80% to 90% of them singletons. What was sequenced was peripheral blood. These receptor sequences come from a woman older than 75 with acute or convalescent COVID-19. Both conserved end residues are part of each CDR3. Each record gives: clone size, D gene, J gene, V gene, CDR3 DNA, CDR3 protein. D genes are given only for firm matches. Expanded clones get a size class; other rows say once, few or many, or leave the size out.

size: NA; D: TRBD2; J: TRBJ2-1; V: TRBV27; DNA: TGTGCCAGCAGACCTTGGAAGGGGCGGGGGGGCCGCAATGAGCAGTTCTTC; CDR3: CASRPWKGRGGRNEQFF
size: NA; D: TRBD1; J: TRBJ2-7; V: TRBV15; DNA: TGTGCCACCAGCAGAGGGGACAGTCTGTACGAGCAGTACTTC; CDR3: CATSRGDSLYEQYF
size: NA; D: TRBD1; J: TRBJ2-3; V: TRBV12-5; DNA: TGTGCTAGTGGTCAAGGACAGGGGGCGCAGAAAGATACGCAGTATTTT; CDR3: CASGQGQGAQKDTQYF
size: few; D: NA; J: TRBJ2-7; V: TRBV2; DNA: TGTGCCAGCAGTGACGGAGTGACTTCCTACGAGCAGTACTTC; CDR3: CASSDGVTSYEQYF
size: NA; D: NA; J: TRBJ1-6; V: TRBV19; DNA: TGTGCCAGTAGTATAGAACCGGGACTTTCCTATAATTCACCCCTCCACTTT; CDR3: CASSIEPGLSYNSPLHF
size: NA; D: NA; J: TRBJ1-4; V: TRBV28; DNA: TGTGCCAGCAGTTGGGACACGAGCTATAATGAAAAACTGTTTTTT; CDR3: CASSWDTSYNEKLFF
size: NA; D: TRBD1; J: TRBJ2-7; V: TRBV11-3; DNA: TGTGCCAGCAGGCAGACAGGGAGTGGTTACGAGCAGTACTTC; CDR3: CASRQTGSGYEQYF
size: few; D: NA; J: TRBJ2-4; V: TRBV2; DNA: TGTGCCAGCAGTGACGAAAACATTCAGTACTTC; CDR3: CASSDENIQYF
size: NA; D: TRBD2; J: TRBJ2-5; V: TRBV19; DNA: TGTGCCAGTAGTGCCCGGGGGGGTGGGGAGACCCAGTACTTC; CDR3: CASSARGGGETQYF
size: NA; D: TRBD1; J: TRBJ1-4; V: TRBV9; DNA: TGTGCCAGCAAAATTAAGTCGGGACAGGGCGGGGATGGTGAAAAACTGTTTTTT; CDR3: CASKIKSGQGGDGEKLFF
size: NA; D: NA; J: TRBJ2-2; V: TRBV10-3; DNA: TGTGCCATCAGGGAGGGGGCGACCGGGGAGCTGTTTTTT; CDR3: CAIREGATGELFF
size: NA; D: TRBD2; J: TRBJ2-1; V: TRBV29-1; DNA: TGCAGCTTGCGGGCTAGCGGGGGGGCCTACAATGAGCAGTTCTTC; CDR3: CSLRASGGAYNEQFF
size: NA; D: TRBD1; J: TRBJ1-4; V: TRBV28; DNA: TGTGCCAGCAGCCCACCCGGGACAGCTGAAAAACTGTTTTTT; CDR3: CASSPPGTAEKLFF
size: NA; D: NA; J: TRBJ2-1; V: TRBV18; DNA: TGTGCCAGCTCACAAGAACAGGGCTCCTACAATGAGCAGTTCTTC; CDR3: CASSQEQGSYNEQFF
size: few; D: TRBD1; J: TRBJ2-1; V: TRBV19; DNA: TGTGCCAGTAGTGTCACAGGGGGCGGAGGGTCCGGGAGGTTCTTC; CDR3: CASSVTGGGGSGRFF
size: NA; D: NA; J: TRBJ1-6; V: TRBV7-2; DNA: TGTGCCAGCAGCTTAGGGGGCAATTCACCCCTCCACTTT; CDR3: CASSLGGNSPLHF
size: NA; D: NA; J: TRBJ2-2; V: TRBV5-1; DNA: TGCGCCAGCAGCTTGGTTACAGGCGGAACCGGGGAGCTGTTTTTT; CDR3: CASSLVTGGTGELFF
size: NA; D: TRBD1; J: TRBJ2-7; V: TRBV13; DNA: TGTGCCAGCAGCTTACTCCCAGGGGGCGACGAGCAGTACTTC; CDR3: CASSLLPGGDEQYF
size: once; D: TRBD2; J: TRBJ2-1; V: TRBV7-2; DNA: TGTGCCAGCAGAAAGATAGCGGGGAACCCTACAGGCTACAATGAGCAGTTCTTC; CDR3: CASRKIAGNPTGYNEQFF
size: NA; D: NA; J: TRBJ1-1; V: TRBV12-3/TRBV12-4; DNA: TGTGCCAGCAGTCTGGACCTCCGACAGGCTTTCTTT; CDR3: CASSLDLRQAFF
size: NA; D: NA; J: TRBJ1-5; V: TRBV11-2; DNA: TGTGCCAGCAGCTTAGCAGGGGTAGGGCAGCCCCAGCATTTT; CDR3: CASSLAGVGQPQHF
size: NA; D: TRBD2; J: TRBJ2-2; V: TRBV6-2/TRBV6-3; DNA: TGTGCCAGCAGCCCTCGGGGACTAGCGGGCTTGAACACCGGGGAGCTGTTTTTT; CDR3: CASSPRGLAGLNTGELFF
size: NA; D: NA; J: TRBJ2-3; V: TRBV27; DNA: TGTGCCAGCAGTTCCCCACGGGTCACAGATACGCAGTATTTT; CDR3: CASSSPRVTDTQYF
size: NA; D: NA; J: TRBJ2-3; V: TRBV2; DNA: TGTGCCAGCACAAACGGGGGAGGCACAGATACGCAGTATTTT; CDR3: CASTNGGGTDTQYF
size: NA; D: NA; J: TRBJ2-3; V: TRBV9; DNA: TGTGCCAGCAGCGCCCGACAGAGCGTAAGCACAGATACGCAGTATTTT; CDR3: CASSARQSVSTDTQYF
size: NA; D: NA; J: TRBJ1-2; V: TRBV6-5; DNA: TGTGCCAGCAGGGGAGAGACGGCCTATGGCTACACCTTC; CDR3: CASRGETAYGYTF
size: NA; D: TRBD1; J: TRBJ2-7; V: TRBV2; DNA: TGTGCCAGCAGGGACCCGGGACAGGCCTACGAGCAGTACTTC; CDR3: CASRDPGQAYEQYF
size: NA; D: NA; J: TRBJ1-3; V: TRBV19; DNA: TGTGCCAGTAGTAAGAGGACAGAACAACGCAGAAACACCATATATTTT; CDR3: CASSKRTEQRRNTIYF
size: NA; D: NA; J: TRBJ1-3; V: TRBV6-4; DNA: TGTGCCATAGCGCGGTCTGGAAACACCATATATTTT; CDR3: CAIARSGNTIYF
size: NA; D: NA; J: TRBJ2-3; V: TRBV7-2; DNA: TGTGCCAGCCATAAGGGGGAGTCGGTTGATACGCAGTATTTT; CDR3: CASHKGESVDTQYF
size: NA; D: TRBD2; J: TRBJ2-1; V: TRBV10-3; DNA: TGTGCCACAGAACCGGGGCTAGCGGGGGGCAATGAGCAGTTCTTC; CDR3: CATEPGLAGGNEQFF
size: once; D: TRBD1; J: TRBJ2-2; V: TRBV5-4; DNA: TGTGCCAGCAGCTTCGACAGGGGAACCGGGGAGCTGTTTTTT; CDR3: CASSFDRGTGELFF
size: NA; D: NA; J: TRBJ1-6; V: TRBV4-3; DNA: TGCGCCAGCAGCCAAGATTTAGGGGCAGCGAATAATTCACCCCTCCACTTT; CDR3: CASSQDLGAANNSPLHF
size: once; D: NA; J: TRBJ2-5; V: TRBV5-4; DNA: TGTGCCAGCAGCTTAGCCCTCAGGGAGACCCAGTACTTC; CDR3: CASSLALRETQYF
size: NA; D: TRBD2; J: TRBJ2-1; V: TRBV6-1; DNA: TGTGCCAGCAGTGAACTTTGGGAGGGGAGATACAATGAGCAGTTCTTC; CDR3: CASSELWEGRYNEQFF
size: NA; D: TRBD1; J: TRBJ1-1; V: TRBV10-3; DNA: TGTGCCATCAGTCCGACAGGGGCTGAAGCTTTCTTT; CDR3: CAISPTGAEAFF